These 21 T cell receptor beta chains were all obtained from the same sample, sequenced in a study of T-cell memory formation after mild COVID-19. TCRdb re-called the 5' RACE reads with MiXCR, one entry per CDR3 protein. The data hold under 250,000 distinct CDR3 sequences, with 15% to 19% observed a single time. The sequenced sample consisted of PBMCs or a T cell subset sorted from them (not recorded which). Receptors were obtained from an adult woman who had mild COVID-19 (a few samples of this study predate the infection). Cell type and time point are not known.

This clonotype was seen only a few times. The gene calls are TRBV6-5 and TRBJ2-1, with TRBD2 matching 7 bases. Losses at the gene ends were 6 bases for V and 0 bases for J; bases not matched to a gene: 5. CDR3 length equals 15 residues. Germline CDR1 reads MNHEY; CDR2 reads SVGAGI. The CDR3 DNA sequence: TGTGCCAGCAGAAGTCGCGGGGGCTCCTACAATGAGCAGTTCTTC. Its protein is CASRSRGGSYNEQFF.

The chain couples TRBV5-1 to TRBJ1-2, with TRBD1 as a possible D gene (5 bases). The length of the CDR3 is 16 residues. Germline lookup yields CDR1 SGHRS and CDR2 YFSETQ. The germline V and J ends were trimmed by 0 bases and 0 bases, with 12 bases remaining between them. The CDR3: CASSLGAGSTNYGYTF. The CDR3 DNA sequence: TGCGCCAGCAGCTTGGGAGCAGGGTCTACTAACTATGGCTACACCTTC.

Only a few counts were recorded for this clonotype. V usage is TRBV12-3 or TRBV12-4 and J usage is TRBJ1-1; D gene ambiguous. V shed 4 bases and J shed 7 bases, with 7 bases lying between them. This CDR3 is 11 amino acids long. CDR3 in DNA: TGTGCCAGCAGTTATAGACATGAAGCTTTCTTT. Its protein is CASSYRHEAFF.

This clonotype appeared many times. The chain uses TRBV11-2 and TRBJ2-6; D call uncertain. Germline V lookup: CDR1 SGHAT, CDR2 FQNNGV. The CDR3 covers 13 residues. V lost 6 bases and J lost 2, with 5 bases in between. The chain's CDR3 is CASSSAGANVLTF. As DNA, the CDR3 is TGTGCCAGCAGTTCCGCTGGGGCCAACGTCCTGACTTTC.

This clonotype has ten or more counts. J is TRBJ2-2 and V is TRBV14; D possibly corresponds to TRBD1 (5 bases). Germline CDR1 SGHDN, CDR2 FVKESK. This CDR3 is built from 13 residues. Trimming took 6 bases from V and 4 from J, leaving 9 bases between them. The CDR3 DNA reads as TGTGCCAGCAGTAACCAGGGCACCGGGGAGCTGTTTTTT. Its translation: CASSNQGTGELFF.

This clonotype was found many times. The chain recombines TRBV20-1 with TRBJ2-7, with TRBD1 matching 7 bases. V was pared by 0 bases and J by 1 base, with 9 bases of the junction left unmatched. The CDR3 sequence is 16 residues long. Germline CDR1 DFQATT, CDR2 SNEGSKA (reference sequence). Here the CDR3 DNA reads TGCAGTGCTAGAGATCCCGCCCGACAGGGTTCCTACGAGCAGTACTTC. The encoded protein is CSARDPARQGSYEQYF.

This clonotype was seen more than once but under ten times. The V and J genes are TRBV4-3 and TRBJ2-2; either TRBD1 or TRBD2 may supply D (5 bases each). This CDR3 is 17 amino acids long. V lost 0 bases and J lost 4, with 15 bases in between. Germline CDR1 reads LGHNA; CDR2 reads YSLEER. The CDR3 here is CASSQEIGGHGTGELFF. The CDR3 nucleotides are TGCGCCAGCAGCCAAGAGATTGGAGGACACGGCACCGGGGAGCTGTTTTTT.

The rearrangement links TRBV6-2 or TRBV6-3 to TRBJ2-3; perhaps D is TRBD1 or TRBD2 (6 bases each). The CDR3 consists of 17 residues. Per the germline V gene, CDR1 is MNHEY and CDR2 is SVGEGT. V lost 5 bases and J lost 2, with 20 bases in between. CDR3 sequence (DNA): TGTGCCAGCAGTCCTAGACTAGAGGGGGGATCCACAGATACGCAGTATTTT. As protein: CASSPRLEGGSTDTQYF.

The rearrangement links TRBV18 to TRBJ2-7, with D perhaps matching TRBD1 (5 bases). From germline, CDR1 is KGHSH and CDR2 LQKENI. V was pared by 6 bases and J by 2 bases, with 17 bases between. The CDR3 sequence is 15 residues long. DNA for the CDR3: TGTGCCAGCTCGCGCCTTCAGGGTAACCCCTACGAGCAGTACTTC. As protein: CASSRLQGNPYEQYF.

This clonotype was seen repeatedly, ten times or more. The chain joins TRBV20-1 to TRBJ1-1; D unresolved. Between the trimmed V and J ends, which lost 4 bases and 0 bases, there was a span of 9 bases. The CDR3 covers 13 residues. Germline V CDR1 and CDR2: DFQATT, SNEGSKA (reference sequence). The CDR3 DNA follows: TGCAGTGCTACTCTGGGAGTGAACACTGAAGCTTTCTTT. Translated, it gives CSATLGVNTEAFF.

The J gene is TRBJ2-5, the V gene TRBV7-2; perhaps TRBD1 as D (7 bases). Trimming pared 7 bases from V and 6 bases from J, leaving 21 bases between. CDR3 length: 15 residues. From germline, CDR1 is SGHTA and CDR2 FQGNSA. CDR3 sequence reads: CASTPSDRVIQTQYF. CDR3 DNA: TGTGCCAGCACCCCTAGCGACAGGGTTATTCAGACCCAGTACTTC.

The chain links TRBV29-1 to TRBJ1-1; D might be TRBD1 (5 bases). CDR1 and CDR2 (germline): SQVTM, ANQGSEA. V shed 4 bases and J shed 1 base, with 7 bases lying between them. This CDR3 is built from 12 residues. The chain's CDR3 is CSVGQTNTEAFF. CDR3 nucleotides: TGCAGCGTTGGACAGACGAACACTGAAGCTTTCTTT.

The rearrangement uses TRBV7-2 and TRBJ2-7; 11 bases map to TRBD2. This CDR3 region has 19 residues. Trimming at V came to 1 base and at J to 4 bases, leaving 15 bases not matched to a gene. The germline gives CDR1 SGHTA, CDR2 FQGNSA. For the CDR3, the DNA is TGTGCCAGCAGCTTAGTGAACCTAGCGGGAGGCTCCTCCGCATACGAGCAGTACTTC. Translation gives CASSLVNLAGGSSAYEQYF.

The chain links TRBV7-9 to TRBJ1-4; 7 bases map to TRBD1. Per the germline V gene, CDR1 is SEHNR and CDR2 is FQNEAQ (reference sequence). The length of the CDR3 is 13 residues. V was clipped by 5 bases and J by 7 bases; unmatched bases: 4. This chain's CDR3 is CASSMDRSEKLFF. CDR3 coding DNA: TGTGCCAGCAGCATGGACAGGAGTGAAAAACTGTTTTTT.

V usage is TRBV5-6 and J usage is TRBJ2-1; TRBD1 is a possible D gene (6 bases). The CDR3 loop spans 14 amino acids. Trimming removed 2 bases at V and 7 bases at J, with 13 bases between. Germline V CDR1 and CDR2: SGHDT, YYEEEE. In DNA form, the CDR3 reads TGTGCCAGCAGCTTCCAGGACAGAATGAATGAGCAGTTCTTC. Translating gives CASSFQDRMNEQFF.

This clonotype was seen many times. Here the CDR3 DNA reads TGTGCCAGTAGTACCCAGCGGAGGGTGCGGACTGAAGCTTTCTTT. Protein: CASSTQRRVRTEAFF. This chain uses TRBV19 with TRBJ1-1; D unresolved. The CDR3 loop spans 15 amino acids. Germline V gene sequence: CDR1 LNHDA, CDR2 SQIVND (reference sequence). Trimming shortened V by 4 bases and J by 5 bases, and 17 bases separated the two germline ends.

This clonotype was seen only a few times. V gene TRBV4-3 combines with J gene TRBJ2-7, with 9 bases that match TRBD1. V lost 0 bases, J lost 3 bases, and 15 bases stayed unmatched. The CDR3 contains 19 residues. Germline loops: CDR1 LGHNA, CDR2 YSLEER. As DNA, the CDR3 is TGCGCCAGCAGCCAAGATGGACAGGGGTTCAGATATCCCCTCTACGAGCAGTACTTC. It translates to CASSQDGQGFRYPLYEQYF.

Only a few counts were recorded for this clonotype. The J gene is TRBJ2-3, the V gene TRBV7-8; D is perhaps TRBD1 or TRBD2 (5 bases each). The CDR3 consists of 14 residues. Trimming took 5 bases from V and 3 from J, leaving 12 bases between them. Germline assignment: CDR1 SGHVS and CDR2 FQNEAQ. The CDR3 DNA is TGTGCCAGCAGCCAAGAGGGGCGGACAGATACGCAGTATTTT. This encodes CASSQEGRTDTQYF.

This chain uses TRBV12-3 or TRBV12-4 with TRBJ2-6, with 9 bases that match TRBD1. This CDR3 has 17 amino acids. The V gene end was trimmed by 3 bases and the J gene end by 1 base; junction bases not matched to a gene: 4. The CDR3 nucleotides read TGTGCCAGCAGTTTCGGGACAGGGCGGTCTGGGGCCAACGTCCTGACTTTC. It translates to CASSFGTGRSGANVLTF.

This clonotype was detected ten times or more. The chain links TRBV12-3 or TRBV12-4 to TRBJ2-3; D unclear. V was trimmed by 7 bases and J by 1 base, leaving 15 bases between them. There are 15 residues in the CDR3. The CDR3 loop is CASTSPRSGTDTQYF. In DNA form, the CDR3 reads TGTGCCAGCACCAGCCCGAGGTCCGGCACAGATACGCAGTATTTT.

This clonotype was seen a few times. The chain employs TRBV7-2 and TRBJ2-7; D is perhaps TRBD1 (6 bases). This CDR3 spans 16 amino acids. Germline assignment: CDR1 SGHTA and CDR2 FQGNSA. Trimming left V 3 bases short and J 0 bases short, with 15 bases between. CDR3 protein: CASSFGWGQGSYEQYF. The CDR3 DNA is TGTGCCAGCAGCTTCGGTTGGGGGCAAGGCTCCTACGAGCAGTACTTC.